The rows below give T cell receptor beta chains drawn from one sample of a study of OX40 agonist ivuxolimab in advanced cancers. The table came from immunoSEQ multiplex PCR; TCRdb's copy has only in-frame clones and leaves some out. The sample has roughly 72,000 clones, 81% seen once. The specimen comprised CD4+ or CD8+ T cells sorted from blood, sampled in a trial of the OX40 agonist ivuxolimab. The receptor source for this set is an adult with an advanced solid tumor such as melanoma, head and neck, liver or kidney cancer. Each CDR3 is given without its conserved first and last residue. The order of the fields is clone size, J gene, V gene, D gene, CDR3 protein. D genes are given only for firm matches. The size of a clone is reported for some rows only, either as once, few or many, or as a class for expanded clones.

abundance: .
j_gene: TRBJ2-3
v_gene: TRBV7-8
d_gene: .
CDR3aa: ASSSLHRSTDTQY

abundance: .
j_gene: TRBJ2-3
v_gene: TRBV20-1
d_gene: .
CDR3aa: SARERDTQY

abundance: .
j_gene: TRBJ2-6
v_gene: TRBV30
d_gene: .
CDR3aa: AWSVLGSSSGANVLT

abundance: .
j_gene: TRBJ1-3
v_gene: TRBV11-1
d_gene: .
CDR3aa: ASSRRGSGNTIY

abundance: .
j_gene: TRBJ1-1
v_gene: TRBV5-1
d_gene: .
CDR3aa: ASNPGAMNTEAF

abundance: .
j_gene: TRBJ2-1
v_gene: TRBV11-3
d_gene: .
CDR3aa: ASSLDPGGYNEQF

abundance: .
j_gene: TRBJ2-3
v_gene: TRBV5-6
d_gene: TRBD2
CDR3aa: ASTLGGNTDTQY

abundance: .
j_gene: TRBJ2-3
v_gene: TRBV13
d_gene: TRBD1
CDR3aa: ASQPGGPRGNTQY

abundance: few
j_gene: TRBJ2-7
v_gene: TRBV16
d_gene: .
CDR3aa: ASSQSISLDYEQY

abundance: .
j_gene: TRBJ1-1
v_gene: TRBV10-3
d_gene: .
CDR3aa: AISGDLGGGGTEAF

abundance: .
j_gene: TRBJ1-1
v_gene: TRBV2
d_gene: .
CDR3aa: ASSPNRGDTEAF

abundance: few
j_gene: TRBJ2-7
v_gene: TRBV5-1
d_gene: .
CDR3aa: ASSLRAGRYEQY

abundance: .
j_gene: TRBJ1-1
v_gene: TRBV6-4
d_gene: .
CDR3aa: ASSDSSRGTEAF

abundance: .
j_gene: TRBJ2-2
v_gene: TRBV7-9
d_gene: TRBD1
CDR3aa: ASSPGTARLTGELF

abundance: once
j_gene: TRBJ1-3
v_gene: TRBV6-1
d_gene: .
CDR3aa: ASSEYPYSSGNTIY

abundance: .
j_gene: TRBJ2-2
v_gene: TRBV19
d_gene: TRBD1
CDR3aa: ASSTTGEAGELF

abundance: many
j_gene: TRBJ1-2
v_gene: TRBV9
d_gene: TRBD1
CDR3aa: ASSARPGTGDGNYGYT

abundance: .
j_gene: TRBJ1-2
v_gene: TRBV19
d_gene: .
CDR3aa: ASSPRTDYGYT

abundance: .
j_gene: TRBJ1-5
v_gene: TRBV7-8
d_gene: TRBD1
CDR3aa: ASSLSTQGVNQPQH

abundance: once
j_gene: TRBJ1-2
v_gene: TRBV5-1
d_gene: TRBD1
CDR3aa: ASSPGQNYGYT

abundance: .
j_gene: TRBJ1-1
v_gene: TRBV27
d_gene: TRBD1
CDR3aa: ASSRDRGTNTEAF

abundance: .
j_gene: TRBJ1-2
v_gene: TRBV7-2
d_gene: TRBD1
CDR3aa: ASSSRTGGGYT

abundance: .
j_gene: TRBJ2-7
v_gene: TRBV20-1
d_gene: .
CDR3aa: SAAGVEQY

abundance: .
j_gene: TRBJ2-7
v_gene: TRBV5-1
d_gene: .
CDR3aa: ASSLGPKESYEQY

abundance: .
j_gene: TRBJ1-5
v_gene: TRBV12-5
d_gene: .
CDR3aa: ASGLAVISNQPQH

abundance: .
j_gene: TRBJ2-7
v_gene: TRBV6-5
d_gene: TRBD1
CDR3aa: ASSYGTGGHYEQY

abundance: .
j_gene: TRBJ2-7
v_gene: TRBV7-9
d_gene: TRBD1
CDR3aa: ASSLGTVVYEQY

abundance: .
j_gene: TRBJ1-2
v_gene: TRBV5-4
d_gene: TRBD1
CDR3aa: ASRRTGENYGYT

abundance: .
j_gene: TRBJ1-1
v_gene: TRBV5-1
d_gene: .
CDR3aa: ASSLAVGGHTEAF

abundance: .
j_gene: TRBJ2-7
v_gene: TRBV6-1
d_gene: TRBD1
CDR3aa: ASSEMGGQGSYEQY

abundance: once
j_gene: TRBJ1-2
v_gene: TRBV10-3
d_gene: .
CDR3aa: AIESGSYGYT

abundance: .
j_gene: TRBJ2-7
v_gene: TRBV2
d_gene: TRBD2
CDR3aa: ASSRPGLVFYEQY

abundance: once
j_gene: TRBJ2-3
v_gene: TRBV9
d_gene: .
CDR3aa: ASSVQGSTDTQY

abundance: .
j_gene: TRBJ2-7
v_gene: TRBV27
d_gene: TRBD1
CDR3aa: ASRPGTDPSYEQY

abundance: once
j_gene: TRBJ2-1
v_gene: TRBV6-5
d_gene: TRBD1
CDR3aa: ASSSAGDRGRHEQF

abundance: .
j_gene: TRBJ1-5
v_gene: TRBV11-2
d_gene: .
CDR3aa: ASSGLRDNQPQH

abundance: .
j_gene: TRBJ2-7
v_gene: TRBV13
d_gene: TRBD2
CDR3aa: ASSLLAGGREQY

abundance: .
j_gene: TRBJ2-7
v_gene: TRBV5-1
d_gene: TRBD2
CDR3aa: ASSLGTSAVEQY

abundance: few
j_gene: TRBJ2-7
v_gene: TRBV2
d_gene: TRBD1
CDR3aa: ASSSPGQGAGEQY

abundance: many
j_gene: TRBJ2-4
v_gene: TRBV7-9
d_gene: TRBD1
CDR3aa: ASSQDQGAQNIQY

abundance: .
j_gene: TRBJ2-7
v_gene: TRBV18
d_gene: TRBD1
CDR3aa: ASSPQDRGREQY

abundance: .
j_gene: TRBJ1-1
v_gene: TRBV5-6
d_gene: TRBD1
CDR3aa: ASSSDRVLYWDTEAF

abundance: .
j_gene: TRBJ1-5
v_gene: TRBV2
d_gene: .
CDR3aa: ASSERSVGQPRH

abundance: once
j_gene: TRBJ2-3
v_gene: TRBV4-2
d_gene: TRBD1
CDR3aa: ASGTGGADTQY

abundance: once
j_gene: TRBJ2-5
v_gene: TRBV5-1
d_gene: TRBD2
CDR3aa: ASSPLGAGGHETQY